The 21 T cell receptor beta chains listed next were all sequenced from one sample in a study of Graves' ophthalmopathy and Graves' hyperthyroidism. Amplification targeted the TCR beta CDR3 regions, with RNA transcripts as the source material. Scientists carried out first-round RT-PCR using HTBI primers and then a second-round multiplex PCR. TCRdb redid the calling of the multiplex PCR reads with MiXCR, one entry per CDR3 protein. The sample yields just over 600,000 distinct CDR3 sequences, 20% to 25% seen once. Material: peripheral blood. These receptors were taken from a woman aged 18-35 years with stable Graves' hyperthyroidism. Some clones in this sample may be carry-over from other donors' samples.

This clonotype was seen at least ten times. The chain links TRBV12-3 or TRBV12-4 to TRBJ1-5; D possibly corresponds to TRBD1 (5 bases). Trimming took off 6 bases at V and 4 bases at J, with 16 bases between the two ends. The CDR3 has 15 amino acids. The CDR3 coding sequence is TGTGCCAGCAGCCCTAATCTCGACAGTAATCAGCCCCAGCATTTT. This translates into CASSPNLDSNQPQHF.

In its sample, this clonotype was seen many times. The gene calls are TRBV12-3 or TRBV12-4 and TRBJ2-4; TRBD2 agrees at 7 bases. Trimming cost V 3 bases and J 3 bases; bases outside gene matches: 5. The CDR3 has 15 amino acids. CDR3 in amino acids: CASSFGRVDKNIQYF. The CDR3 bases are TGTGCCAGCAGTTTTGGGAGGGTGGACAAAAACATTCAGTACTTC.

This clonotype was recorded at least ten times. This rearrangement joins TRBV30 to TRBJ1-1; possible D gene TRBD1, 5 bases. CDR3 length: 13 amino acids. CDR1 is GTSNPN and CDR2 is SVGIG in the germline V gene (reference sequence). Trimming removed 4 bases at V and 11 bases at J, with 20 bases between. Here the CDR3 DNA reads TGTGCCTGGATCGGCGGAGCAGGGATGGGGGCTTTCTTT. Its protein product is CAWIGGAGMGAFF.

In this sample, this clonotype turned up many times. The chain links TRBV12-3 or TRBV12-4 to TRBJ1-2; D unresolved. V gave up 4 bases and J gave up 7 bases, with 16 bases separating them. CDR3 size: 14 residues. This CDR3 reads CASSSLPGSSGYTF. In DNA form, the CDR3 reads TGTGCCAGCAGTTCCCTGCCGGGGTCGAGTGGCTACACCTTC.

This chain joins TRBV6-1 and TRBJ2-7, with 9 bases matching TRBD2. The germline V gene encodes CDR1 MNHNS and CDR2 SASEGT. V trimming: 6 bases; J trimming: 1 base; junction bases outside the gene matches: 10. The CDR3 runs to 16 residues. CDR3 nucleotide sequence: TGTGCCAGCAGATTGGGGGGACTAGCTGATTCCTACGAGCAGTACTTC. It encodes CASRLGGLADSYEQYF.

This clonotype was recorded many times. CDR3 protein: CASSPRTGSSYEQYF. As DNA, the CDR3 is TGTGCCAGCAGCCCCCGGACAGGGAGCTCCTACGAGCAGTACTTC. This rearrangement joins TRBV12-3 or TRBV12-4 to TRBJ2-7; TRBD1 matches 8 bases. The CDR3 length is 15 residues. The V segment lost 6 bases and the J segment 0 bases; nucleotides outside the gene matches: 7.

This clonotype was seen at least ten times. V gene TRBV4-2 combines with J gene TRBJ1-2; 9 nucleotides agree with TRBD1. Germline V CDR1 and CDR2: LGHNA, YNFKEQ. V lost 4 bases and J lost 6; bases outside the gene matches: 15. This CDR3 region has 17 residues. In nucleotides, the CDR3 is TGTGCCAGCAGCCCAGTTGAAGGAAGGACAGGGGACGATGGCTACACCTTC. Encoded protein: CASSPVEGRTGDDGYTF.

This clonotype occurred once. The V gene is TRBV7-3, the J gene TRBJ2-5, with a tentative D call TRBD1 (5 bases). With 3 bases removed from V and 0 bases from J, the gap between germline ends came to 8 bases. Germline lookup yields CDR1 SGHTA and CDR2 FQGTGA. The CDR3 contains 14 residues. CDR3 nucleotide sequence: TGTGCCAGCAGCTTGGGGCCACACCAAGAGACCCAGTACTTC. Protein: CASSLGPHQETQYF.

This clonotype was counted a single time. This chain uses TRBV6-5 with TRBJ1-6, with a tentative D call TRBD1 (5 bases). From germline, CDR1 is MNHEY and CDR2 SVGAGI. The length of the CDR3 is 15 residues. V was cut by 0 bases and J by 9 bases, with 12 bases left in between. The CDR3, as DNA: TGTGCCAGCAGTTACTCGAAGGGGTCGGCTTCACCCCTCCACTTT. Translated, it gives CASSYSKGSASPLHF.

The chain recombines TRBV5-1 with TRBJ2-5; TRBD1 is a possible D gene (6 bases). The V end lost 9 bases, the J end lost 1 base, and 16 bases lay between the germline ends. Looked up from germline, CDR1 is SGHRS and CDR2 is YFSETQ. The CDR3 loop spans 14 amino acids. The DNA for the CDR3 is TGCGCCACCAAGGACCCGGACAGCCAAGAGACCCAGTACTTC. Amino acids: CATKDPDSQETQYF.

This clonotype occurred many times. The rearrangement joins TRBV28 to TRBJ1-1, with D maybe TRBD1 (5 bases). The CDR3 runs 13 residues. CDR1 MDHEN and CDR2 SYDVKM come from the germline V gene. V lost 6 bases, J lost 10 bases, and 18 bases lay in between. DNA of the CDR3: TGTGCCAGCAGCCCCAGGACACCAAAGGCAGCTTTCTTT. Protein product: CASSPRTPKAAFF.

The rearrangement joins TRBV12-3 or TRBV12-4 to TRBJ1-5; possibly TRBD1 for D (6 bases). The CDR3 loop spans 15 amino acids. V lost 3 bases, J lost 6 bases, and 15 bases lay in between. The CDR3 loop reads CASSLLQGVGQPQHF. In nucleotides, the CDR3 is TGTGCCAGCAGTTTGCTACAGGGAGTGGGTCAGCCCCAGCATTTT.

J is TRBJ1-2 and V is TRBV10-3; 8 bases are shared with TRBD1. Germline-derived CDR1 and CDR2 are ENHRY and SYGVKD. Losses at the gene ends were 5 bases for V and 7 bases for J; bases not matched to a gene: 9. This CDR3 has 14 residues. The CDR3 DNA reads TGTGCCATCAGTAAGACAGGGGCGATAGCTGGCTACACCTTC. Its protein product is CAISKTGAIAGYTF.

This clonotype has ten or more counts. V usage is TRBV6-1 and J usage is TRBJ1-5; 9 nucleotides align to TRBD1. Trimming cost V 5 bases and J 7 bases; bases outside gene matches: 6. This CDR3 is built from 14 residues. CDR1 and CDR2 from the germline V gene are MNHNS and SASEGT. The CDR3 spells CASSKQGAQQPQHF. In DNA form, the CDR3 reads TGTGCCAGCAGTAAACAGGGGGCGCAACAGCCCCAGCATTTT.

As to this clonotype: At one of its ends the junction is not consistent with the germline gene, which may arise from a read error. The V gene is TRBV6-1, the J gene TRBJ2-5, with D possibly TRBD2 on 7 matching bases. This CDR3 contains 12 residues. Germline V gives CDR1 MNHNS, CDR2 SASEGT. This CDR3 reads CASTGGRETQDF. The CDR3 DNA reads as TGTGCCAGCACGGGGGGCCGGGAGACCCAGGACTTC.

The table lists this clonotype with a few counts. The genes are TRBV29-1 and TRBJ2-7, with a possible D match to TRBD2 (7 bases). V dropped 3 bases and J dropped 4 bases, with 19 bases sitting between them. The CDR3 is 15 amino acids. Germline-derived CDR1 and CDR2 are SQVTM and ANQGSEA. CDR3 protein: CSVEGGPGRTYEQYF. In DNA form, the CDR3 reads TGCAGCGTTGAGGGGGGGCCTGGACGAACTTACGAGCAGTACTTC.

This clonotype was picked up a small number of times. The chain has TRBV14 and TRBJ1-3, with D perhaps TRBD1 (6 bases). Germline-derived CDR1 and CDR2 are SGHDN and FVKESK. The CDR3 spans 15 residues. With 5 bases removed from V and 0 bases from J, the gap between germline ends came to 11 bases. CDR3 region: CASSSQGISGNTIYF. The CDR3 region has the DNA TGTGCCAGCAGCTCGCAGGGGATCTCTGGAAACACCATATATTTT.

This clonotype appeared a single time. The chain uses TRBV11-2 and TRBJ1-1, with D tentatively TRBD1 (5 bases). V lost 0 bases and J 3 bases, leaving 17 bases between the germline ends. Germline CDR1 reads SGHAT; CDR2 reads FQNNGV. The CDR3 is 17 residues long. CDR3 nucleotides: TGTGCCAGCAGCTTAGACCTGATAAAAGCGGGGGACACTGAAGCTTTCTTT. Encoded protein: CASSLDLIKAGDTEAFF.

This clonotype was seen ten or more times. V and J are TRBV5-1 and TRBJ1-2; D remains ambiguous. The germline V gene has CDR1 SGHRS and CDR2 YFSETQ. V gave up 0 bases and J gave up 3 bases, with 9 bases separating them. CDR3 size: 14 residues. The CDR3 DNA reads TGCGCCAGCAGCTTGGAGGCGGGGTACTATGGCTACACCTTC. The encoded protein is CASSLEAGYYGYTF.

This clonotype has ten or more counts. The chain has TRBV4-2 and TRBJ2-7; no clear D. The CDR3 runs to 13 residues. Trimming took off 1 base at V and 5 bases at J, with 9 bases between the two ends. The V gene's germline CDR1 is LGHNA and CDR2 YNFKEQ. CDR3 loop: CASSQARFHEQYF. CDR3 nucleotide sequence: TGTGCCAGCAGCCAAGCTCGCTTCCACGAGCAGTACTTC.

The sample holds many counts of this clonotype. The chain combines TRBV5-1 with TRBJ2-2; 8 bases line up with TRBD1. The CDR3 covers 17 residues. Trimming at V came to 4 bases and at J to 1 base, leaving 9 bases not matched to a gene. Germline loops: CDR1 SGHRS, CDR2 YFSETQ. The CDR3 sequence is CASSPDPGTGNTGELFF. CDR3 nucleotide sequence: TGCGCCAGCAGCCCGGACCCCGGGACAGGGAACACCGGGGAGCTGTTTTTT.